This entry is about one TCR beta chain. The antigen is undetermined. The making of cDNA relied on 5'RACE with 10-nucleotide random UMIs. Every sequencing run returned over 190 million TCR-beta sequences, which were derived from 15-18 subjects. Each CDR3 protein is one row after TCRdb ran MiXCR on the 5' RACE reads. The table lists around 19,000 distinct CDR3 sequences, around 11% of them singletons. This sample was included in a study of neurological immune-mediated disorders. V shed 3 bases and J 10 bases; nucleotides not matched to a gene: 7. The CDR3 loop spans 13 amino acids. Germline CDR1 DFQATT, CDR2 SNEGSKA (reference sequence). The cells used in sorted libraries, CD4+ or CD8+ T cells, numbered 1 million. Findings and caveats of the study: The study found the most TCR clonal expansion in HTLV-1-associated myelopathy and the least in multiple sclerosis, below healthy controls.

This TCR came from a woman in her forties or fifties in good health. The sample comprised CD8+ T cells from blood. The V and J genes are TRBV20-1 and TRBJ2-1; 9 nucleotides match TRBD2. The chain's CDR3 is CSASSRGRAEQFF. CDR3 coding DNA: TGCAGTGCTAGCTCGCGCGGGAGGGCCGAGCAGTTCTTC.